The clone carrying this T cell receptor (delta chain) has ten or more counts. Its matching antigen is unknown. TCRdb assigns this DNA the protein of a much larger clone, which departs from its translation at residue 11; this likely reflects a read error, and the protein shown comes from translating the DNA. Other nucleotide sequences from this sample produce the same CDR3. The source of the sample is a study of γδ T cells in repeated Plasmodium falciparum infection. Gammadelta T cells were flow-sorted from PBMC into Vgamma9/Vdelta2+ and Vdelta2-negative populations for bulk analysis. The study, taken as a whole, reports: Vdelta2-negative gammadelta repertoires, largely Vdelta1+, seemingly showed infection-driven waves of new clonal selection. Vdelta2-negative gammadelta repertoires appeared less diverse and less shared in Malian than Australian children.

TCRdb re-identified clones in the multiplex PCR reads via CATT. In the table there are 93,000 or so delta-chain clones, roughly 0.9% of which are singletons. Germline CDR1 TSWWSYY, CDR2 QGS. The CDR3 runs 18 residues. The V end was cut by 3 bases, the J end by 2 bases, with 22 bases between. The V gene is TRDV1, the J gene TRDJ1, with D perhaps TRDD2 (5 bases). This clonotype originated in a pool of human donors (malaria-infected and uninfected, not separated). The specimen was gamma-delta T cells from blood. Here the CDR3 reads CALGDFPPFPDRTDKLIF. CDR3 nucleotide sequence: TGTGCTCTTGGGGACTTTCCACCGTTTCCTGATCGAACCGATAAACTCATCTTT.